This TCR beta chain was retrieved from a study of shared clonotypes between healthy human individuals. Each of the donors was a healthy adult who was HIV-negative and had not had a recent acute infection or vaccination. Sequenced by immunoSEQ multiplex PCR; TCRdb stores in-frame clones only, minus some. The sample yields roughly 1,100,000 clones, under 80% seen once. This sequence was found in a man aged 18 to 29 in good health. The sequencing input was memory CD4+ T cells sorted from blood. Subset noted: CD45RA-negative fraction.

CDR3 amino acids: CASSAREIKYEQYF. CDR3 in DNA: TGTGCCAGCAGCGCCCGGGAAATCAAATACGAGCAGTACTTC. The chain recombines TRBV7-8 with TRBJ2-7, with a weak D call TRBD2 (5 bases). Germline V gene sequence: CDR1 SGHVS, CDR2 FQNEAQ. The CDR3 spans 14 residues. Deletions cut 5 bases from V and 4 bases from J, with 15 bases between.